This TCR beta chain was observed in a study of blood T cell repertoires in COVID-19. The overall study: Researchers got acute and convalescent COVID-19 samples from the United States, Italy and Spain. Nucleic acid was either cDNA or gDNA, and it came from T cells, B-cell-depleted T cells, or PBMCs.

Per the original data handling: Amplifying reference gene primers gave estimates of nucleated cell counts. Repertoires were generated with immunoSEQ multiplex PCR, while TCRdb's copy carries only in-frame clones and drops some. V and J calls plus clone size are reproduced from that table; the DNA served to infer D and trimming. The data show about 250,000 clones, 80% to 85% seen once. CDR3 length: 15 residues. Germline loops: CDR1 SGHAT, CDR2 FQDESV (reference sequence). The ends lost 6 bases at V and 4 bases at J; junction bases unmatched: 9. The chain couples TRBV11-1 to TRBJ1-2; TRBD1 matches at 9 bases. Sequenced: peripheral blood. This receptor was taken from a man aged 40-55 years with acute or convalescent COVID-19. CDR3 coding DNA: TGTGCCAGCAGTTCCGATCCGGGACAGGGCTATGGCTACACCTTC. It specifies CASSSDPGQGYGYTF.